This T cell receptor beta chain was found in a study of T cells in Graves' hyperthyroidism and ophthalmopathy. Overall study: Once the initial diagnosis was made, peripheral blood was obtained before any treatment.

This clonotype was seen just once. The antigen remains unidentified. The CDR3 regions of TCR beta were amplified from RNA transcripts. HTBI primers were employed in a first-round RT-PCR of the TCR CDR3. Each CDR3 protein gets one entry after TCRdb re-called the multiplex PCR reads with MiXCR. The sample contains hundreds of thousands of distinct CDR3 sequences, around 15% of which appear only once. Study conclusions and caveats: The model identified upcoming ophthalmopathy a median approximately 6.5 months ahead of onset.

The authors deemed Graves' hyperthyroidism stable absent ophthalmopathy progression within 18 months. The receptor was isolated from a woman under 30 with Graves' hyperthyroidism. The specimen was blood.

The CDR3 loop is CASSPEVVNTEAFF. In DNA form, the CDR3 reads TGTGCCAGCTCACCAGAGGTGGTGAACACTGAAGCTTTCTTT. The chain uses TRBV18 and TRBJ1-1; no definite D call. With 2 bases removed from V and 0 bases from J, the gap between germline ends came to 7 bases. The CDR3 totals 14 residues. Germline V lookup: CDR1 KGHSH, CDR2 LQKENI.